The present T cell receptor (beta chain) was sequenced within a study of cytomegalovirus exposure and HLA in healthy donors. Study observations and caveats: Association of a missense DCLRE1C variant with TCR beta V- and J-gene trimming was reported in a later analysis. Cytomegalovirus association was assigned to about 150 TCR beta chains.

About this clone itself: Its antigen is undetermined. Other DNA variants within this sample encode the same CDR3.

Primers: 60 Vbeta forward and 13 Jbeta reverse. Assay used: immunoSEQ multiplex PCR; TCRdb lists only in-frame clones, some missing. The sample lists a few hundred thousand clones; 84% were seen once. Material for sequencing was PBMCs. The receptor was isolated from a woman aged 40 to 49 in good health and CMV-seropositive.

The CDR3 DNA is TGTGCCAGCAGCTTAGGGAGCTCCTACAATGAGCAGTTCTTC. It encodes CASSLGSSYNEQFF. The chain has TRBV7-6 and TRBJ2-1; D not certain. The V gene lost 1 base and the J gene lost 0 bases, with 4 bases spanning the gap. CDR1 and CDR2 (germline): SGHVS, FNYEAQ. CDR3 length: 14 amino acids.